The rows below give T cell receptor beta chains drawn from one sample of a study of CD8 T cells in ankylosing spondylitis. TCRdb independently ran MiXCR on the 5' RACE reads; one entry per CDR3 protein. Among under 15,000 distinct CDR3 sequences, under 3.5% were seen once, and the ten largest hold 8.5% to 9.5%. The material sequenced was blood, either unsorted or a sorted T cell fraction (not recorded which). Receptor source: a male donor with ankylosing spondylitis or in good health (not recorded which). Each CDR3 is given with its conserved first and last residue. D genes are given only for firm matches. Clone size is given as once, few, many, or a class for an expanded clone.

J gene | V gene | clone size | D gene | CDR3 protein | CDR3 DNA
TRBJ2-2 | TRBV9 | medium-sized | NA | CASSAGNTGELFF | TGTGCCAGCAGCGCCGGAAACACCGGGGAGCTGTTTTTT
TRBJ2-5 | TRBV9 | many | TRBD1 | CASSRDRVRETQYF | TGTGCCAGCAGCCGGGACAGGGTACGGGAGACCCAGTACTTC
TRBJ2-6 | TRBV9 | many | NA | CASTPELAGANVLTF | TGTGCCAGCACTCCAGAATTAGCTGGGGCCAACGTCCTGACTTTC
TRBJ2-2 | TRBV24-1 | many | TRBD1 | CATRLHPRTGGDDTGELFF | TGTGCCACCAGGCTCCATCCCCGCACAGGGGGCGACGACACCGGGGAGCTGTTTTTT
TRBJ2-2 | TRBV9 | many | TRBD2 | CASSVVAGGTGELFF | TGTGCCAGCAGCGTAGTTGCGGGGGGAACCGGGGAGCTGTTTTTT
TRBJ1-1 | TRBV9 | many | NA | CASSPSYGKGAEAFF | TGTGCCAGCAGCCCAAGTTACGGGAAAGGGGCTGAAGCTTTCTTT
TRBJ2-3 | TRBV9 | many | NA | CASSAASSGTQYF | TGTGCCAGCAGCGCCGCCTCGAGTGGTACGCAGTATTTT
TRBJ1-1 | TRBV9 | medium-sized | NA | CASSAGGTEAFF | TGTGCCAGCAGCGCGGGGGGGACTGAAGCTTTCTTT
TRBJ2-2 | TRBV9 | many | NA | CASSVVQGTGELFF | TGTGCCAGCAGCGTAGTACAGGGCACCGGGGAGCTGTTTTTT
TRBJ1-1 | TRBV9 | many | TRBD1 | CASSVAGGQVPSEAFF | TGTGCCAGCAGCGTAGCAGGGGGACAGGTCCCATCTGAAGCTTTCTTT
TRBJ1-6 | TRBV9 | many | NA | CASSAGVWGTNSPLHF | TGTGCCAGCAGCGCCGGGGTTTGGGGCACTAATTCACCCCTCCACTTT
TRBJ2-3 | TRBV9 | many | NA | CASSLGGADTQYF | TGTGCCAGCAGTCTCGGGGGCGCAGATACGCAGTATTTT
TRBJ1-1 | TRBV9 | many | TRBD1 | CASSERDSYTEAFF | TGTGCCAGCAGCGAACGGGACAGTTACACTGAAGCTTTCTTT